The 30 T cell receptor beta chains presented below share a single source sample, sequenced in a study of T-cell memory formation after mild COVID-19. TCRdb passed the 5' RACE reads through MiXCR, listing each CDR3 protein once. The profile shows 120,000 to 150,000 distinct CDR3 sequences, about 14% of them singletons. The sequenced material came from PBMCs or a T cell subset sorted from them (not recorded which). The receptors stem from an adult woman who had mild COVID-19 (a few samples of this study predate the infection). Cell type and time point are not known.

The chain combines TRBV6-1 with TRBJ2-1, with D hard to call. Germline CDR1 MNHNS, CDR2 SASEGT. Trimming took 5 bases from V and 6 from J, leaving 8 bases between them. The CDR3 has 12 residues. The CDR3 bases are TGTGCCAGCAGTCTTCTAGGCAATGAGCAGTTCTTC. Translating gives CASSLLGNEQFF.

This chain links TRBV7-2 with TRBJ2-1; D remains ambiguous. Deletions cut 1 base from V and 1 base from J, with 14 bases between. This CDR3 comprises 17 residues. The germline CDR1 and CDR2 sequences are SGHTA and FQGNSA. CDR3 loop: CASSLDVVRTSYNEQFF. In nucleotides, the CDR3 is TGTGCCAGCAGCTTAGACGTGGTTCGGACGTCCTACAATGAGCAGTTCTTC.

The CDR3 sequence is CASSSETGMGEQYF. The CDR3 DNA is TGTGCCAGCAGCTCAGAGACAGGGATGGGCGAGCAGTACTTC. The chain combines TRBV7-9 with TRBJ2-7; 7 bases match TRBD1. This CDR3 contains 14 residues. Germline CDR1 SEHNR, CDR2 FQNEAQ (reference sequence). The ends lost 4 bases at V and 6 bases at J; junction bases unmatched: 9.

V and J are TRBV20-1 and TRBJ2-3; 7 nucleotides match TRBD1. The CDR3 spans 17 residues. The junction had 12 bases not matched to a gene; V was cut back by 3 bases and J by 0 bases. Germline loops: CDR1 DFQATT, CDR2 SNEGSKA (reference sequence). CDR3: CSARTSGGPQSTDTQYF. The CDR3 coding sequence is TGCAGTGCTAGGACCTCAGGGGGTCCCCAAAGCACAGATACGCAGTATTTT.

This chain connects TRBV3-1 to TRBJ2-1; D gene uncertain. The CDR3 is 15 residues long. CDR1 LGHDT and CDR2 YNNKEL come from the germline V gene (reference sequence). The ends were cut back, 0 bases at V and 0 bases at J, with 6 bases in the middle. The chain's CDR3 is CASSQEASSYNEQFF. The CDR3 coding sequence is TGTGCCAGCAGCCAAGAGGCTAGCTCCTACAATGAGCAGTTCTTC.

Only one count was recorded for this clonotype. This chain links TRBV30 with TRBJ2-1, with 10 bases fitting TRBD2. Per germline, CDR1 GTSNPN and CDR2 SVGIG (reference sequence). The junction had 6 bases not matched to a gene; V was cut back by 0 bases and J by 4 bases. The CDR3 runs to 16 residues. CDR3 protein: CAWSVRSGGPYNEQFF. The CDR3 region has the DNA TGTGCCTGGAGTGTACGTAGCGGGGGGCCTTACAATGAGCAGTTCTTC. Supplemented by reference TRBV30 and TRBJ2-1, the full variable domain reads SQTIHQWPATLVQPVGSPLSLECTVEGTSNPNLYWYRQAAGRGLQLLFYSVGIGQISSEVPQNLSASRPQDRQFILSSKKLLLSDSGFYLCAWSVRSGGPYNEQFFGPGTRLTVL.

The genes are TRBV9 and TRBJ1-2; TRBD1 is a possible D gene (5 bases). Trimming took 0 bases from V and 0 from J, leaving 18 bases between them. Germline CDR1 reads SGDLS; CDR2 reads YYNGEE. There are 18 residues in the CDR3. The CDR3 DNA follows: TGTGCCAGCAGCGTAGAGGGGACCCCGGGCCTCACTAACTATGGCTACACCTTC. Its protein product is CASSVEGTPGLTNYGYTF.

This clonotype was detected only once. An end of the junction does not agree with germline; a read error may underlie this. The chain is built from TRBV30 and TRBJ2-7, with D perhaps TRBD1 (5 bases). Germline V CDR1 and CDR2: GTSNPN, SVGIG (reference sequence). The CDR3 contains 13 residues. The CDR3 loop is CAWSQGISCEQYF. CDR3 nucleotides: TGTGCCTGGAGTCAGGGAATTTCCTGCGAGCAGTACTTC. Full variable domain (missing parts from reference TRBV30 and TRBJ2-7): SQTIHQWPATLVQPVGSPLSLECTVEGTSNPNLYWYRQAAGRGLQLLFYSVGIGQISSEVPQNLSASRPQDRQFILSSKKLLLSDSGFYLCAWSQGISCEQYFGPGTRLTVT.

This clonotype came up a few times. V usage is TRBV9 and J usage is TRBJ1-3; TRBD1 aligns across 7 bases. The CDR3 is made up of 15 amino acids. V gave up 3 bases and J gave up 3 bases; unmatched junction bases: 6. The germline V gene encodes CDR1 SGDLS and CDR2 YYNGEE. CDR3 bases: TGTGCCAGCAGCGACTCACAGGGGAGTGGAAACACCATATATTTT. Protein: CASSDSQGSGNTIYF.

The rearrangement uses TRBV6-2 or TRBV6-3 and TRBJ2-1, with 7 positions matching TRBD1. The junction had 5 bases not matched to a gene; V was cut back by 6 bases and J by 0 bases. The CDR3 is 15 amino acids. Per the germline V gene, CDR1 is MNHEY and CDR2 is SVGEGT. CDR3 coding DNA: TGTGCCAGCAGCCCTACAGGGGACTCCTACAATGAGCAGTTCTTC. Translated, it gives CASSPTGDSYNEQFF.

This chain uses TRBV5-1 with TRBJ2-7, with 8 bases that match TRBD1. The CDR3 has 14 residues. V shed 0 bases and J 5 bases; nucleotides not matched to a gene: 4. Germline assignment: CDR1 SGHRS and CDR2 YFSETQ. The CDR3 is CASSLGTGSHEQYF. The CDR3 bases are TGCGCCAGCAGCTTGGGGACAGGGTCCCACGAGCAGTACTTC. Full variable domain (remainder filled in from reference TRBV5-1 and TRBJ2-7): KAGVTQTPRYLIKTRGQQVTLSCSPISGHRSVSWYQQTPGQGLQFLFEYFSETQRNKGNFPGRFSGRQFSNSRSEMNVSTLELGDSALYLCASSLGTGSHEQYFGPGTRLTVT.

The J gene is TRBJ2-5, the V gene TRBV4-1; the match to TRBD2 covers 9 bases. CDR1 and CDR2 (germline): MGHRA, YSYEKL. J gave up 1 base and V 4 bases, and 7 bases lay outside the gene matches. The CDR3 contains 16 residues. This chain's CDR3 is CASSRDSGSPQETQYF. CDR3 sequence (DNA): TGCGCCAGCAGCCGGGATAGCGGGAGTCCCCAAGAGACCCAGTACTTC.

Here the CDR3 reads CASSVAPAAEDTQYF. CDR3 bases: TGTGCCAGCAGCGTAGCACCCGCGGCGGAAGATACGCAGTATTTT. V is TRBV9 and J is TRBJ2-3; D is undetermined. Trimming shortened V by 0 bases and J by 5 bases, and 13 bases separated the two germline ends. Germline V CDR1 and CDR2: SGDLS, YYNGEE. This CDR3 comprises 15 residues.

This clonotype was seen ten or more times. A read error may produce the germline difference seen at one junction end. CDR3 sequence reads: CATSFRGTGNTIYF. Here the CDR3 DNA reads TGTGCCACCAGTTTTCGGGGAACTGGAAACACCATATATTTT. The V and J genes are TRBV28 and TRBJ1-3; D remains ambiguous. Per germline, CDR1 MDHEN and CDR2 SYDVKM. The CDR3 runs 14 residues.

V and J are TRBV4-3 and TRBJ2-4, with unresolved D. CDR3 length: 15 amino acids. The V and J ends lost 0 bases and 0 bases respectively, with 6 bases between them. Germline V gene sequence: CDR1 LGHNA, CDR2 YSLEER. CDR3 residues: CASSQDNGAKNIQYF. DNA of the CDR3: TGCGCCAGCAGCCAAGATAATGGAGCCAAAAACATTCAGTACTTC.

This clonotype was counted at least ten times. In DNA, the CDR3 is TGTGCCAGCAGCTTAGGGACAGGGTGGCTCGATACGCAGTATTTT. The encoded protein is CASSLGTGWLDTQYF. The rearrangement links TRBV7-2 to TRBJ2-3; 8 bases are shared with TRBD1. Germline CDR1 reads SGHTA; CDR2 reads FQGNSA. The J segment lost 6 bases and the V segment lost 1 base, leaving 6 bases of the junction unmatched. This CDR3 spans 15 amino acids.

This clonotype was picked up a small number of times. The rearrangement links TRBV12-3 or TRBV12-4 to TRBJ1-3; D possibly corresponds to TRBD1 (5 bases). V was trimmed by 6 bases and J by 4 bases, leaving 19 bases between them. The CDR3 runs 16 residues. CDR3 sequence reads: CASRLTGSLTGNTIYF. The CDR3 coding sequence is TGTGCCAGCAGACTAACAGGATCCCTAACCGGAAACACCATATATTTT.

This clonotype was seen only once. A read error may be the cause here, since a much bigger clone is one base away. The chain has TRBV7-9 and TRBJ2-3; no firm D call. V shed 8 bases and J shed 2 bases, with 5 bases lying between them. The CDR3 sequence is 11 residues long. Looked up from germline, CDR1 is SEHNR and CDR2 is FQNEAQ (reference sequence). This CDR3 reads CASGYTDTQYF. CDR3 sequence (DNA): TGTGCCAGCGGTTACACAGATACGCAGTATTTT.

This chain joins TRBV7-6 and TRBJ1-1; maybe TRBD1 (6 bases). CDR1 is SGHVS, CDR2 FNYEAQ, per germline. This CDR3 is 13 amino acids long. Trimming took off 2 bases at V and 6 bases at J, with 10 bases between the two ends. The chain's CDR3 is CASSLRGFSEAFF. DNA of the CDR3: TGTGCCAGCAGCTTAAGGGGGTTTTCTGAAGCTTTCTTT.

Only a few counts were recorded for this clonotype. V gene TRBV27 combines with J gene TRBJ2-7; D gene unclear. V lost 0 bases, J lost 2 bases, and 8 bases lay in between. The CDR3 has 14 amino acids. Germline V gives CDR1 MNHEY, CDR2 SMNVEV (reference sequence). DNA of the CDR3: TGTGCCAGCAGTTTATCAGGCCCTACCTACGAGCAGTACTTC. Translating gives CASSLSGPTYEQYF.

This chain uses TRBV7-3 with TRBJ2-3, with 10 bases that match TRBD2. V trimming: 2 bases; J trimming: 0 bases; junction bases outside the gene matches: 2. The CDR3 totals 16 residues. Germline lookup yields CDR1 SGHTA and CDR2 FQGTGA. CDR3 coding DNA: TGTGCCAGCAGCTTAGGACTAGCGGCTAGCACAGATACGCAGTATTTT. This codes for CASSLGLAASTDTQYF.

This clonotype was seen only a few times. The CDR3 nucleotides read TGCAGTTCAAAGGTCCGGGACAACAATGAGCAGTTCTTC. Its translation: CSSKVRDNNEQFF. This chain connects TRBV20-1 to TRBJ2-1, with a possible D match to TRBD1 (6 bases). CDR1 is DFQATT and CDR2 is SNEGSKA in the germline V gene (reference sequence). The CDR3 contains 13 residues. The V and J ends lost 8 bases and 5 bases respectively, with 16 bases between them.

This clonotype was seen a single time. CDR3: CASSYGTGGEKLFF. CDR3 DNA sequence: TGTGCCAGCAGCTACGGGACAGGGGGTGAAAAACTGTTTTTT. The rearrangement uses TRBV7-9 and TRBJ1-4, with TRBD1 matching over 11 bases. Germline-derived CDR1 and CDR2 are SEHNR and FQNEAQ (reference sequence). The trim removed 4 bases at V and 7 bases at J, leaving 2 bases unmatched. The length of the CDR3 is 14 residues.

This chain connects TRBV7-9 to TRBJ2-2; weak D call: TRBD2 (5 bases). There are 13 residues in the CDR3. Germline values: CDR1 SEHNR, CDR2 FQNEAQ (reference sequence). V lost 0 bases to trimming and J lost 6 bases, with 5 bases between them. In DNA form, the CDR3 reads TGTGCCAGCAGCTTAGCGGGAGCCGGGGAGCTGTTTTTT. Protein product: CASSLAGAGELFF.

The gene calls are TRBV4-2 and TRBJ2-7, with TRBD1 identical over 10 bases. Trimming at V came to 0 bases and at J to 5 bases, leaving 7 bases not matched to a gene. CDR3 length equals 16 residues. CDR1 and CDR2 from the germline V gene are LGHNA and YNFKEQ. CDR3 sequence: CASSQDIGTGDDEQYF. DNA for the CDR3: TGTGCCAGCAGCCAAGATATCGGGACAGGGGACGACGAGCAGTACTTC.

This clonotype has just a few counts. The chain has TRBV11-2 and TRBJ1-1, with TRBD1 matching 10 bases. Per the germline V gene, CDR1 is SGHAT and CDR2 is FQNNGV. The CDR3 totals 15 residues. The V and J ends lost 7 bases and 3 bases, in that order; junction bases with no gene match: 8. CDR3: CASISRGTGDTEAFF. The CDR3 region has the DNA TGTGCCAGCATCAGCAGAGGGACAGGGGACACTGAAGCTTTCTTT.

This chain uses TRBV10-3 with TRBJ2-3, with 11 nucleotides matching TRBD2. In germline, CDR1 is ENHRY, CDR2 SYGVKD. J lost 2 bases, V lost 0 bases, and 7 bases had no gene match. The CDR3 is 18 residues long. CDR3 nucleotides: TGTGCCATCAGTGAGTCTCTTTTACTAGCGGGAGTCACAGATACGCAGTATTTT. This sequence encodes CAISESLLLAGVTDTQYF.

This clonotype was observed a few times. The chain combines TRBV12-3 or TRBV12-4 with TRBJ2-2; D remains ambiguous. The CDR3 is 12 amino acids. V gave up 2 bases and J gave up 5 bases, with 3 bases separating them. The CDR3 DNA is TGTGCCAGCAGTTTACTTACCGGGGAGCTGTTTTTT. It translates to CASSLLTGELFF.

This clonotype showed up just a few times. The chain joins TRBV6-2 or TRBV6-3 to TRBJ2-1, with 10 bases identical to TRBD2. Unmatched junction bases numbered 3, after V lost 8 bases and J lost 5 bases. There are 13 residues in the CDR3. In germline, CDR1 is MNHEY, CDR2 SVGEGT. The CDR3 DNA follows: TGTGCCAGCGGTAGCGGGGGGAACAATGAGCAGTTCTTC. The encoded protein is CASGSGGNNEQFF.

This chain uses TRBV4-3 with TRBJ1-3, with 7 bases that match TRBD1. This CDR3 has 17 residues. CDR1 is LGHNA and CDR2 is YSLEER in the germline V gene. The trim removed 0 bases at V and 4 bases at J, leaving 9 bases unmatched. As DNA, the CDR3 is TGCGCCAGCAGCCAAGACCCTGACAGGGTGGGCGGAAACACCATATATTTT. Residues: CASSQDPDRVGGNTIYF.